Given below is one T cell receptor (beta chain) in context. Its antigen is as yet unknown. Looked up from germline, CDR1 is SGHDN and CDR2 is FVKESK. CDR3 length equals 15 residues. The germline V and J ends were trimmed by 1 base and 3 bases, with 12 bases remaining between them. Amplified TCR beta CDR3 regions were obtained using RNA transcripts as template. First-round RT-PCR used HTBI primers; second-round multiplex PCR followed. Via MiXCR, TCRdb re-called the multiplex PCR reads, giving one row per CDR3 protein. The table has about 740,000 distinct CDR3 sequences, roughly 40% seen once. The sample is drawn from a study of Graves' ophthalmopathy and Graves' hyperthyroidism. Study-wide findings and caveats: Blood samples also showed most expanded thyroid clonotypes exceeding 0.001 frequency.

What supplied the PBMCs was about 9.8 ml of fresh peripheral blood. This rearrangement joins TRBV14 to TRBJ1-2; D is perhaps TRBD1 (6 bases). The sequence derives from an adult man with Graves' ophthalmopathy. Material for sequencing was peripheral blood. The CDR3 protein is CASSQAGTFYYGYTF. The CDR3 nucleotides are TGTGCCAGCAGCCAAGCCGGGACATTCTACTATGGCTACACCTTC.